Following are 3 T cell receptor beta chains from one sample sequenced in a study of T cells in Graves' hyperthyroidism and ophthalmopathy. Amplified TCR beta CDR3 regions came from RNA transcripts. Primed by the HTBI set, a first-round RT-PCR was run on the TCR CDR3. TCRdb re-derived calls from the multiplex PCR reads in MiXCR, one entry per CDR3 protein. The profile shows a few hundred thousand distinct CDR3 sequences, roughly 14% of them singletons. The specimen sequenced was blood. All receptors come from a young woman with Graves' hyperthyroidism.

This clonotype has at least ten counts. The chain couples TRBV20-1 to TRBJ1-1; D perhaps matches TRBD1 (6 bases). The CDR3 consists of 13 residues. CDR1 and CDR2 from the germline V gene are DFQATT and SNEGSKA (reference sequence). The V end was cut by 3 bases, the J end by 1 base, with 9 bases between. This CDR3 is CSARNRENTEAFF. The CDR3 DNA follows: TGCAGTGCTAGGAACAGGGAGAACACTGAAGCTTTCTTT.

There are many counts of this clonotype. CDR3 amino acids: CSVEGPTSFEQYF. The DNA of the CDR3 is TGCAGCGTTGAGGGCCCTACTAGCTTCGAGCAGTACTTC. This chain joins TRBV29-1 and TRBJ2-7; the D gene is possibly TRBD2 (6 bases). Trimming stripped 3 bases from V and 6 bases from J, with 15 bases between. CDR3 length: 13 amino acids. Per the germline V gene, CDR1 is SQVTM and CDR2 is ANQGSEA.

In this sample, this clonotype turned up many times. This chain connects TRBV18 to TRBJ2-3; D ambiguous. The CDR3 runs to 15 residues. CDR1 KGHSH and CDR2 LQKENI come from the germline V gene. Trimming left V 2 bases short and J 2 bases short, with 11 bases between. DNA for the CDR3: TGTGCCAGCTCACCAGGGCTGGTCATCACAGATACGCAGTATTTT. It encodes CASSPGLVITDTQYF.